Listed below are T cell receptor beta chains from one sample, sequenced in a study of Graves' ophthalmopathy and Graves' hyperthyroidism. TCRdb passed the multiplex PCR reads through MiXCR, listing each CDR3 protein once. This table holds around 590,000 distinct CDR3 sequences, just under 40% found once. Specimen: peripheral blood or thyroid tissue (not recorded which). Every receptor here comes from an adult man with Graves' hyperthyroidism. Both conserved end residues are part of each CDR3. The D gene is left open where the match is weak. Clone size is stated in some rows and not others, as once, few, many or a class when expanded.

TRBV3-1	TRBJ2-5	16	TRBD2	.	CASRSLAGGPLETRYF	TGTGCCAGCAGGTCGCTAGCGGGAGGGCCCCTAGAGACCCGGTACTTC
TRBV7-8	TRBJ1-5	15	.	.	CASSLSGATNQPQHF	TGTGCCAGCAGCTTATCAGGGGCTACCAATCAGCCCCAGCATTTT
TRBV19	TRBJ2-6	17	TRBD1	.	CASSMVGQPSGANVLTF	TGTGCCAGTAGTATGGTGGGACAGCCCTCTGGGGCCAACGTCCTGACTTTC
TRBV7-7	TRBJ2-7	14	TRBD2	.	CASDGTSGSYEQYF	TGTGCTAGCGACGGGACTAGCGGGAGCTACGAGCAGTACTTC
TRBV7-8	TRBJ2-7	14	TRBD1	once	CASSKDRGGYEQYF	TGTGCCAGCAGCAAGGACAGGGGTGGCTACGAGCAGTACTTC
TRBV10-3	TRBJ1-5	14	.	.	CAISDWGRFGHEHF	TGTGCCATCAGTGATTGGGGGCGCTTTGGCCACGAGCATTTT
TRBV19	TRBJ2-7	13	.	many	CASSIARGNEQYF	TGTGCCAGTAGTATAGCCAGGGGCAACGAGCAGTACTTC
TRBV7-2	TRBJ1-2	15	.	few	CASTGGVPGIYGYTF	TGTGCCAGCACCGGAGGGGTCCCAGGGATATATGGCTACACCTTC
TRBV5-1	TRBJ1-2	14	.	.	CASSVADRSYVYTF	TGTGCCAGCAGCGTAGCGGATAGGTCCTATGTCTACACCTTC
TRBV6-1	TRBJ2-7	18	TRBD2	.	CASRDPGLAGGRSYEQYF	TGTGCCAGCAGAGATCCGGGACTAGCGGGAGGGAGGTCCTACGAGCAGTACTTC
TRBV28	TRBJ1-1	17	.	.	CASSLGWGSGLWTEAFF	TGTGCCAGCAGTTTAGGTTGGGGGTCGGGCCTATGGACTGAAGCTTTCTTT
TRBV20-1	TRBJ1-2	12	.	once	CSANHGQYGYTF	TGCAGTGCAAACCATGGCCAGTATGGCTACACCTTC
TRBV5-8	TRBJ2-2	16	.	many	CASSLWPAGKTGELFF	TGTGCCAGCAGCTTGTGGCCGGCGGGGAAGACGGGGGAGCTGTTTTTT
TRBV7-3	TRBJ2-3	15	TRBD1	.	CASSPLEGAADTQYF	TGTGCCAGCAGCCCACTCGAGGGGGCCGCAGATACGCAGTATTTT
TRBV2	TRBJ1-1	15	.	.	CASRTTRTANTEAFF	TGTGCCAGCAGGACTACCCGGACGGCGAACACTGAAGCTTTCTTT
TRBV29-1	TRBJ2-7	11	.	many	CSAEGRGQQYF	TGCAGCGCAGAAGGGAGGGGGCAACAGTACTTC
TRBV2	TRBJ1-2	11	.	few	CATSDIGGNTF	TGTGCCACCAGTGATATCGGTGGCAACACCTTC
TRBV20-1	TRBJ2-7	15	TRBD1	few	CSARDSQGIRYEQYF	TGCAGTGCTAGAGATTCACAGGGGATTAGGTACGAGCAGTACTTC
TRBV20-1	TRBJ2-7	13	.	.	CSARDTVSYEQYF	TGCAGTGCTAGAGACACCGTCTCCTACGAGCAGTACTTC
TRBV18	TRBJ2-7	13	.	.	CASRGTLSYEQYF	TGTGCCAGCCGAGGGACACTTTCCTACGAGCAGTACTTC
TRBV24-1	TRBJ2-7	15	TRBD2	once	CATSGTSGAGVEQYF	TGTGCCACCAGCGGGACTAGCGGGGCTGGCGTCGAGCAGTACTTC
TRBV5-1	TRBJ1-1	13	.	.	CASSLGRGTEASF	TGCGCCAGCAGCCTTGGACGGGGCACTGAAGCTTCCTTT
TRBV5-6	TRBJ1-2	14	.	many	CASSLGRGFGGYTF	TGTGCCAGCAGCTTGGGGAGAGGGTTTGGTGGCTACACCTTC
TRBV7-9	TRBJ2-1	13	.	.	CASSPGYGNEQFF	TGTGCTAGCAGCCCGGGGTATGGAAATGAGCAGTTCTTC
TRBV10-3	TRBJ2-3	16	TRBD2	few	CAISESLAGDTDTQYF	TGTGCCATCAGTGAGTCACTAGCGGGGGACACAGATACGCAGTATTTT
TRBV27	TRBJ1-6	16	TRBD1	.	CASGTATSSYNSPLHF	TGTGCCAGCGGGACAGCGACGAGCTCCTATAATTCACCCCTCCACTTT
TRBV20-1	TRBJ2-7	12	.	many	CSARFASYEQYF	TGCAGTGCTAGGTTCGCTTCCTACGAGCAGTACTTC
TRBV4-2	TRBJ1-2	14	TRBD1	many	CASSIPGQGLGYTF	TGTGCCAGCAGCATACCGGGACAGGGACTTGGCTACACCTTC
TRBV7-2	TRBJ2-1	15	TRBD2	few	CASSLDTSGSYEQFF	TGTGCCAGCAGCTTAGACACTAGCGGGAGCTATGAGCAGTTCTTC
TRBV5-1	TRBJ2-5	9	.	.	CDSQETQYF	TGCGACAGCCAAGAGACCCAGTACTTC
TRBV29-1	TRBJ2-7	13	TRBD1	many	CSVSQGAVGEQYF	TGCAGCGTTTCGCAGGGGGCAGTGGGGGAGCAGTACTTC
TRBV20-1	TRBJ1-2	12	.	many	CSASRANYGYTF	TGCAGTGCTTCCCGGGCTAACTATGGCTACACCTTC
TRBV29-1	TRBJ1-1	15	.	once	CSVEDRGGARTEAFF	TGCAGCGTTGAAGATCGGGGGGGCGCGAGAACTGAAGCTTTCTTT
TRBV5-1	TRBJ1-1	15	.	.	CASSLPDPMNTEAFF	TGCGCCAGCAGCTTGCCCGACCCCATGAACACTGAAGCTTTCTTT
TRBV6-5	TRBJ2-7	13	.	.	CASSEGMLYEQYF	TGTGCCAGCAGTGAGGGAATGCTCTACGAGCAGTACTTC
TRBV2	TRBJ2-5	15	TRBD1	.	CASIPRDRGFETQYF	TGTGCCAGCATACCCCGGGACAGGGGGTTTGAGACCCAGTACTTC
TRBV6-5	TRBJ2-7	14	TRBD1	many	CASRDMGQEYEQYF	TGTGCCAGCAGAGACATGGGACAGGAGTACGAGCAGTACTTC
TRBV5-1	TRBJ1-1	14	.	few	CASSLQGTSGEAFF	TGCGCCAGCAGCTTACAGGGAACGAGTGGTGAAGCTTTCTTT
TRBV7-3	TRBJ2-1	16	TRBD2	.	CATQGGLAGARQEQFF	TGTGCCACCCAGGGGGGACTAGCGGGGGCGAGGCAGGAGCAGTTCTTC
TRBV7-9	TRBJ1-6	16	TRBD1	.	CASSLGTASGNKPLHF	TGCGCCAGCAGCTTAGGGACAGCCTCTGGAAACAAACCCCTCCACTTT
TRBV2	TRBJ2-7	14	TRBD2	.	CASSAGTSVEEQYF	TGTGCCAGCAGTGCCGGGACTAGCGTGGAAGAGCAGTACTTC
TRBV12-3/TRBV12-4	TRBJ2-7	14	.	.	CASSSRDVALEQYF	TGTGCCAGCAGCTCCCGGGACGTGGCTCTCGAGCAGTACTTC
TRBV28	TRBJ1-5	15	.	many	CASSFLAGAKQPQHF	TGTGCCAGCAGTTTTCTTGCAGGGGCCAAACAGCCCCAGCATTTT
TRBV19	TRBJ1-5	15	TRBD1	few	CASNVNGIQGQPQHF	TGTGCCAGTAACGTAAATGGAATACAGGGGCAGCCCCAGCATTTT
TRBV29-1	TRBJ2-7	12	.	many	CSIKGGPYEQYF	TGCAGTATAAAAGGCGGGCCCTACGAGCAGTACTTC
TRBV27	TRBJ1-6	11	.	few	CASSFHRPLHF	TGTGCCAGCAGTTTCCATCGCCCCCTCCACTTT
TRBV29-1	TRBJ2-5	13	TRBD1	.	CSSTGAPQETQYF	TGCAGCTCCACAGGGGCCCCCCAAGAGACCCAGTACTTC
TRBV20-1	TRBJ1-5	15	.	.	CSASSLSRVNQPQHF	TGCAGTGCCAGCAGCTTATCCAGGGTGAATCAGCCCCAGCATTTT
TRBV7-3	TRBJ2-7	13	.	many	CASRKGPTYEQYF	TGTGCCAGCAGAAAGGGGCCAACCTACGAGCAGTACTTC
TRBV5-1	TRBJ2-3	14	.	.	CASSFGGRTDTQYF	TGCGCCAGCAGCTTCGGGGGGCGCACAGATACGCAGTATTTT